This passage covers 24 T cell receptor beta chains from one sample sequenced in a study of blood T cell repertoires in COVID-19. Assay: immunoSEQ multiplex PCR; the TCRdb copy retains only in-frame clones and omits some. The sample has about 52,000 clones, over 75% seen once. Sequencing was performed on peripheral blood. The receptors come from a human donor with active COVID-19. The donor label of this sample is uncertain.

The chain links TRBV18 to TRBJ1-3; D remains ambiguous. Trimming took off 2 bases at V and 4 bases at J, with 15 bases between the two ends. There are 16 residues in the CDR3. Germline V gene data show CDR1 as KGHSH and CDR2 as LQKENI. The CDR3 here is CASSPSPVRKGNTIYF. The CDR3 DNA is TGTGCCAGCTCACCATCCCCGGTGAGGAAGGGAAACACCATATATTTT. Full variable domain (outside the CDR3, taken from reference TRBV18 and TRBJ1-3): NAGVMQNPRHLVRRRGQEARLRCSPMKGHSHVYWYRQLPEEGLKFMVYLQKENIIDESGMPKERFSAEFPKEGPSILRIQQVVRGDSAAYFCASSPSPVRKGNTIYFGEGSWLTVV.

The CDR3 loop reads CASSQDSRLYSNQPQHF. CDR3 DNA: TGTGCCAGCAGCCAAGATTCGCGCCTTTATAGCAATCAGCCCCAGCATTTT. The chain employs TRBV4-2 and TRBJ1-5, with D hard to call. Trimming removed 0 bases from V and 0 bases from J, with 12 bases in between. Looked up from germline, CDR1 is LGHNA and CDR2 is YNFKEQ. The CDR3 runs 17 residues.

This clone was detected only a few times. The CDR3 region is CASSISTNEQYF. For the CDR3, the DNA is TGTGCCAGTAGTATCTCCACTAACGAGCAGTACTTC. V and J are TRBV19 and TRBJ2-7; no reliable D call. Per the germline V gene, CDR1 is LNHDA and CDR2 is SQIVND (reference sequence). The length of the CDR3 is 12 residues. The V and J ends lost 3 bases and 5 bases respectively, with 8 bases between them.

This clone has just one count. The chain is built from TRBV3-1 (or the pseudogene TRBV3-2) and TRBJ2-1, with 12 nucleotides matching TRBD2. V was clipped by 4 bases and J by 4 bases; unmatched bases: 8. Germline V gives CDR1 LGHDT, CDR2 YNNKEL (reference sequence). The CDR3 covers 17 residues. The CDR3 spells CASSPLAGGLFYNEQFF. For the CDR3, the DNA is TGTGCCAGCAGCCCCCTAGCGGGGGGGCTCTTTTACAATGAGCAGTTCTTC.

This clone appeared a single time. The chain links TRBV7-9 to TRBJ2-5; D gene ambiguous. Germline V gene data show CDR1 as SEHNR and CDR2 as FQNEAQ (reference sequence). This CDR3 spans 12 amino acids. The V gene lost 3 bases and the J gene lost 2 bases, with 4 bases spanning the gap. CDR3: CASSFPQETQYF. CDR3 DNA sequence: TGTGCCAGCAGCTTTCCGCAAGAGACCCAGTACTTC.

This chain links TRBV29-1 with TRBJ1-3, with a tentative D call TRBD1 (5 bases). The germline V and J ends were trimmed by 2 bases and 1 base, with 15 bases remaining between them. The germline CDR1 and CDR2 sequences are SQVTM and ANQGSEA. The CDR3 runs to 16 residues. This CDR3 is CSVESQGEQSGNTIYF. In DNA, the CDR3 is TGCAGCGTTGAATCCCAGGGTGAACAGTCTGGAAACACCATATATTTT.

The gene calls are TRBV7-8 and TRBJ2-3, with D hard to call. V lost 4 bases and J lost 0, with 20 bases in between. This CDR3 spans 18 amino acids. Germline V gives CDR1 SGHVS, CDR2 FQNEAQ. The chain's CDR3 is CASSSQARVLASTDTQYF. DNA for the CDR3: TGTGCCAGCAGCTCCCAGGCCCGAGTCTTGGCTAGCACAGATACGCAGTATTTT.

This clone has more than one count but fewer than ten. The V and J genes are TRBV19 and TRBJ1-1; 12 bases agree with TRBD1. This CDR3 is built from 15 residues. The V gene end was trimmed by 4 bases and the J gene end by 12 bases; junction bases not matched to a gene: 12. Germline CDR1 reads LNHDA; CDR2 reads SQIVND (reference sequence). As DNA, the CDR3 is TGTGCCAGTAGTACAACCACGGGACAGGGGGCTAGGACTTTCTTT. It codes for CASSTTTGQGARTFF.

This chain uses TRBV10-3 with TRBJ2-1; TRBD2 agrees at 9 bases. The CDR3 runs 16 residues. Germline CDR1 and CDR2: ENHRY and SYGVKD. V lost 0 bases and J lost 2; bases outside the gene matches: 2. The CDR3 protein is CAISESAGGPYNEQFF. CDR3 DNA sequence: TGTGCCATCAGTGAGTCTGCGGGGGGGCCCTACAATGAGCAGTTCTTC.

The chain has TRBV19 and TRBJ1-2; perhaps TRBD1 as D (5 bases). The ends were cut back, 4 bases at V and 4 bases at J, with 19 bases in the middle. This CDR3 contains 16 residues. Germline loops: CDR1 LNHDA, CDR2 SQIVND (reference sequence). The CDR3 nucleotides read TGTGCCAGTAGTACCGGGCCCCAGGGTTTAGGCTATGGCTACACCTTC. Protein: CASSTGPQGLGYGYTF. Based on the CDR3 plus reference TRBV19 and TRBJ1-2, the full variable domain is DGGITQSPKYLFRKEGQNVTLSCEQNLNHDAMYWYRQDPGQGLRLIYYSQIVNDFQKGDIAEGYSVSREKKESFPLTVTSAQKNPTAFYLCASSTGPQGLGYGYTFGSGTRLTVV.

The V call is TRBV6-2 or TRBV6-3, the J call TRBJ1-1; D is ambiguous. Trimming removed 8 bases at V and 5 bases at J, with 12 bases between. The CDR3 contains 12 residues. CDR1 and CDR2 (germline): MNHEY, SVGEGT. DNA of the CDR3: TGTGCCAGCGGCCGAAGGAGGACTGAAGCTTTCTTT. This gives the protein CASGRRRTEAFF.

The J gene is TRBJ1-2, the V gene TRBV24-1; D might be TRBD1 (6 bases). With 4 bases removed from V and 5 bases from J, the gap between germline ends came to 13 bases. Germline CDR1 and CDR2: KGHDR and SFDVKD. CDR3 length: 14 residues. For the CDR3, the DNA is TGTGCCACCAGTGACTTGGACAGTGCTTATGGCTACACCTTC. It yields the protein CATSDLDSAYGYTF.

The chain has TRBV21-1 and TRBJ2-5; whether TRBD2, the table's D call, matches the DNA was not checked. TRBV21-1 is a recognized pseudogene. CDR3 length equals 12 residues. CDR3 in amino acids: CASSTRGMTQYF. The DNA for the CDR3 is TGTGCCAGCAGCACCCGCGGTATGACCCAGTACTTC.

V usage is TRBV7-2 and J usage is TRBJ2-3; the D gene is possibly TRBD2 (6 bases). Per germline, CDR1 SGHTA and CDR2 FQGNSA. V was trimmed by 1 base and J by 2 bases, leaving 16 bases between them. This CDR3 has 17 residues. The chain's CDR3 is CASSLVPLARVTDTQYF. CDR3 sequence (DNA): TGTGCCAGCAGCTTAGTTCCCCTAGCGAGGGTCACAGATACGCAGTATTTT. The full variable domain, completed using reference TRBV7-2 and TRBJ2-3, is GAGVSQSPSNKVTEKGKDVELRCDPISGHTALYWYRQSLGQGLEFLIYFQGNSAPDKSGLPSDRFSAERTGGSVSTLTIQRTQQEDSAVYLCASSLVPLARVTDTQYFGPGTRLTVL.

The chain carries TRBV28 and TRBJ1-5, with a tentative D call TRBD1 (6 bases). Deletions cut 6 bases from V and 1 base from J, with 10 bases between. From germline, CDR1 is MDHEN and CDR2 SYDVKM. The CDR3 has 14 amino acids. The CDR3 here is CASSLRGSNQPQHF. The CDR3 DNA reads TGTGCCAGCAGCCTTAGGGGGAGCAATCAGCCCCAGCATTTT.

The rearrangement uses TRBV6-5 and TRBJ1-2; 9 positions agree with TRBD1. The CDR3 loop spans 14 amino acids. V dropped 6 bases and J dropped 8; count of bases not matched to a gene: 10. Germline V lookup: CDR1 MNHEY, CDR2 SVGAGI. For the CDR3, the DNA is TGTGCCAGCAGGGCCCAACAGGGGGCAAGCGGCTACACCTTC. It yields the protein CASRAQQGASGYTF.

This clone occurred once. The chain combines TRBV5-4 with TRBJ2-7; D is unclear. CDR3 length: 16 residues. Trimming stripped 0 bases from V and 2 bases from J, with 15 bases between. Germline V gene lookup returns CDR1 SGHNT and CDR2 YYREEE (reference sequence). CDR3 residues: CASSLGAKTETYEQYF. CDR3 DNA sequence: TGTGCCAGCAGCTTGGGGGCCAAAACAGAAACCTACGAGCAGTACTTC.

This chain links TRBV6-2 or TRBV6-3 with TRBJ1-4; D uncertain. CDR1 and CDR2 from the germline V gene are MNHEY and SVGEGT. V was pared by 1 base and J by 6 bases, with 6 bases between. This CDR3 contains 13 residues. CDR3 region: CASSYLEDEKLFF. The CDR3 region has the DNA TGTGCCAGCAGTTACTTGGAGGATGAAAAACTGTTTTTT.

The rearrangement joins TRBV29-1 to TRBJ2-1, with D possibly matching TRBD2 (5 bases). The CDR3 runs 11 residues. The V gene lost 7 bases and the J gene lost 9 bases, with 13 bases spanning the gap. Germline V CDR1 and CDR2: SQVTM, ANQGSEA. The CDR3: CSGTSRGEQFF. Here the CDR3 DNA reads TGCAGCGGAACTAGTCGGGGTGAGCAGTTCTTC.

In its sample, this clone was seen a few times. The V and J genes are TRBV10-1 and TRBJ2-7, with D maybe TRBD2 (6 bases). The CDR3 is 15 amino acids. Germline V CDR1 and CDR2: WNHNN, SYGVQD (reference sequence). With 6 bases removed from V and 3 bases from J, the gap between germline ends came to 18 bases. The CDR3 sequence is CASSVPVGGNYEQYF. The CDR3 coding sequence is TGCGCCAGCAGCGTACCGGTCGGAGGGAACTACGAGCAGTACTTC.

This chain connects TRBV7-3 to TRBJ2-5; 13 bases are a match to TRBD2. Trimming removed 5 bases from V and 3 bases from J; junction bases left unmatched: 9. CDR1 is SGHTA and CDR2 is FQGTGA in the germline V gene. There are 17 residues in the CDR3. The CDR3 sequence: CASSAYPGLAGKETQYF. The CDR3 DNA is TGTGCCAGCAGCGCGTACCCGGGACTAGCGGGGAAAGAGACCCAGTACTTC. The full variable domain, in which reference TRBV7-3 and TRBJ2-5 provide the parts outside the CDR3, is GAGVSQTPSNKVTEKGKYVELRCDPISGHTALYWYRQSLGQGPEFLIYFQGTGAADDSGLPNDRFFAVRPEGSVSTLKIQRTERGDSAVYLCASSAYPGLAGKETQYFGPGTRLLVL.

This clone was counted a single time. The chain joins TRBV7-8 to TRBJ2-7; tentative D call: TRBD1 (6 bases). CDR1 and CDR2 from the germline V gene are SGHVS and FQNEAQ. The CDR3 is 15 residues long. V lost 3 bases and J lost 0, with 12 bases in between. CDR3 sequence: CASSFASDSSYEQYF. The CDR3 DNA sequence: TGTGCCAGCAGCTTTGCCTCGGACAGCTCCTACGAGCAGTACTTC.

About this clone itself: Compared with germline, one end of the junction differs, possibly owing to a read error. The CDR3 DNA follows: TGTGCCAGCAGCACAACAGGGGAAGGGGGCAAACAGCCCCAGCATTTT. Translation: CASSTTGEGGKQPQHF. The chain couples TRBV28 to TRBJ1-5; 7 bases match TRBD1. This CDR3 spans 16 amino acids. Germline V lookup: CDR1 MDHEN, CDR2 SYDVKM.

The CDR3 protein is CTNSRNPRTGEYGYTF. In DNA, the CDR3 is TGCACCAACAGCCGAAATCCGAGGACAGGTGAGTATGGCTACACCTTC. The chain links TRBV1 to TRBJ1-2; the D segment call TRBD1 is taken from the table without a DNA check. TRBV1 is a listed pseudogene. This CDR3 region has 16 residues.